This is a list of T cell receptor beta chains from one sample in a study of neurological immune-mediated disorders. A single record per CDR3 protein comes from TCRdb applying MiXCR to the 5' RACE reads. The table has 45,000 to 50,000 distinct CDR3 sequences, about a quarter seen once; the top ten hold 20% to 25%. The source material was PBMCs. The source of these receptors is a woman in her seventies in good health. Both conserved end residues are part of each CDR3. The D gene is left open where the match is weak. Some rows have no size entry. The others give once, few or many, or a class for an expanded clone.

clone_size: many
v_call: TRBV7-9
j_call: TRBJ2-1
d_call: -
cdr3_aa: CASSQGQLNEQFF
cdr3_nt: TGTGCCAGCAGCCAAGGACAGCTCAATGAGCAGTTCTTC

clone_size: many
v_call: TRBV2
j_call: TRBJ2-3
d_call: -
cdr3_aa: CASSGLGATDTQYF
cdr3_nt: TGTGCCAGCAGTGGGCTGGGGGCCACAGATACGCAGTATTTT

clone_size: many
v_call: TRBV3-1
j_call: TRBJ1-1
d_call: -
cdr3_aa: CASSQGRGTEAFF
cdr3_nt: TGTGCCAGCAGCCAAGGTCGGGGCACTGAAGCTTTCTTT

clone_size: many
v_call: TRBV5-1
j_call: TRBJ2-3
d_call: TRBD2
cdr3_aa: CASSFPGLAGGTDTQYF
cdr3_nt: TGCGCCAGCAGCTTTCCGGGACTAGCGGGAGGGACAGATACGCAGTATTTT

clone_size: many
v_call: TRBV28
j_call: TRBJ2-7
d_call: -
cdr3_aa: CASSVGVSYEQYF
cdr3_nt: TGTGCCAGCAGTGTCGGGGTCTCCTACGAGCAGTACTTC

clone_size: many
v_call: TRBV7-2
j_call: TRBJ2-2
d_call: -
cdr3_aa: CASSLVGLGGELFF
cdr3_nt: TGTGCCAGCAGCTTAGTGGGTTTAGGCGGGGAGCTGTTTTTT

clone_size: many
v_call: TRBV15
j_call: TRBJ2-2
d_call: TRBD2
cdr3_aa: CATSRPSGSMAGELFF
cdr3_nt: TGTGCCACCAGCAGACCTAGCGGGAGTATGGCCGGGGAGCTGTTTTTT

clone_size: -
v_call: TRBV19
j_call: TRBJ2-1
d_call: TRBD2
cdr3_aa: CASSIAGGPGEQFF
cdr3_nt: TGTGCCAGTAGTATAGCGGGAGGGCCGGGTGAGCAGTTCTTC

clone_size: many
v_call: TRBV5-4
j_call: TRBJ2-3
d_call: TRBD1
cdr3_aa: CASSFPTGTYTDTQYF
cdr3_nt: TGTGCCAGCAGCTTCCCGACAGGGACCTACACAGATACGCAGTATTTT

clone_size: -
v_call: TRBV7-9
j_call: TRBJ1-4
d_call: TRBD1
cdr3_aa: CASSAPGQGARVEKLFF
cdr3_nt: TGTGCCAGCAGCGCCCCGGGACAGGGGGCGCGGGTTGAAAAACTGTTTTTT

clone_size: medium-sized
v_call: TRBV29-1
j_call: TRBJ2-3
d_call: -
cdr3_aa: CSVTSGVDTQYF
cdr3_nt: TGCAGCGTTACATCCGGGGTAGATACGCAGTATTTT

clone_size: many
v_call: TRBV20-1
j_call: TRBJ1-5
d_call: -
cdr3_aa: CSGGGTGNQPQHF
cdr3_nt: TGCAGTGGCGGAGGGACGGGCAATCAGCCCCAGCATTTT

clone_size: many
v_call: TRBV29-1
j_call: TRBJ1-2
d_call: -
cdr3_aa: CSVETGRPREGYTF
cdr3_nt: TGCAGCGTTGAGACAGGACGGCCGAGAGAGGGCTACACCTTC

clone_size: few
v_call: TRBV18
j_call: TRBJ2-5
d_call: -
cdr3_aa: CASSPVAVGVTQYF
cdr3_nt: TGTGCCAGCTCACCAGTTGCGGTGGGGGTCACCCAGTACTTC

clone_size: few
v_call: TRBV7-2
j_call: TRBJ1-1
d_call: -
cdr3_aa: CASSPGLFNTEAFF
cdr3_nt: TGTGCCAGCAGCCCAGGACTGTTTAACACTGAAGCTTTCTTT

clone_size: many
v_call: TRBV5-1
j_call: TRBJ1-5
d_call: -
cdr3_aa: CASSLAAGGGEPQHF
cdr3_nt: TGCGCCAGCAGCTTGGCGGCGGGCGGGGGGGAGCCCCAGCATTTT

clone_size: many
v_call: TRBV29-1
j_call: TRBJ2-3
d_call: TRBD2
cdr3_aa: CSVDEAGWADTQYF
cdr3_nt: TGCAGCGTTGATGAAGCGGGGTGGGCAGATACGCAGTATTTT

clone_size: -
v_call: TRBV3-1
j_call: TRBJ1-1
d_call: TRBD1
cdr3_aa: CASSFAQGAEAFF
cdr3_nt: TGTGCCAGCAGCTTCGCCCAGGGGGCTGAAGCTTTCTTT

clone_size: many
v_call: TRBV15
j_call: TRBJ2-7
d_call: -
cdr3_aa: CATSRGRLYEQYF
cdr3_nt: TGTGCCACCAGCAGAGGACGGCTCTACGAGCAGTACTTC

clone_size: -
v_call: TRBV14
j_call: TRBJ2-7
d_call: -
cdr3_aa: CASSQDKFGDSHEQYF
cdr3_nt: TGTGCCAGCAGCCAAGATAAGTTCGGAGACTCACACGAGCAGTACTTC

clone_size: many
v_call: TRBV29-1
j_call: TRBJ1-1
d_call: -
cdr3_aa: CSVAPGPMNTEAFF
cdr3_nt: TGCAGCGTTGCCCCGGGGCCCATGAACACTGAAGCTTTCTTT

clone_size: many
v_call: TRBV5-1
j_call: TRBJ2-1
d_call: -
cdr3_aa: CASSSLGRSSYNEQFF
cdr3_nt: TGCGCCAGCAGCTCCCTAGGCCGGAGCTCCTACAATGAGCAGTTCTTC